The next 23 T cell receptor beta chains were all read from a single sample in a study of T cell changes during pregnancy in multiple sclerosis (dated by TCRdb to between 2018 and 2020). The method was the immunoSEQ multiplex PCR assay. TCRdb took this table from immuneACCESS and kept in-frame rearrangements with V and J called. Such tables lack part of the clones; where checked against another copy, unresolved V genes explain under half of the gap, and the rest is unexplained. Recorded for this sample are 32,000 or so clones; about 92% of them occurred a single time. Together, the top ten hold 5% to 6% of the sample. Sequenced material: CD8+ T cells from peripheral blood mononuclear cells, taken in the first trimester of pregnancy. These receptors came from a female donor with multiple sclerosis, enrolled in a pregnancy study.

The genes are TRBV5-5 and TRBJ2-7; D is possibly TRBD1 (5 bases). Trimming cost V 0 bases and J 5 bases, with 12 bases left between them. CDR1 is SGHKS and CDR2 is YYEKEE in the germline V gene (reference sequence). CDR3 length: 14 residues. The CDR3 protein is CASSLGQGIDEQYF. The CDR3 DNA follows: TGTGCCAGCAGCTTGGGGCAGGGAATCGACGAGCAGTACTTC.

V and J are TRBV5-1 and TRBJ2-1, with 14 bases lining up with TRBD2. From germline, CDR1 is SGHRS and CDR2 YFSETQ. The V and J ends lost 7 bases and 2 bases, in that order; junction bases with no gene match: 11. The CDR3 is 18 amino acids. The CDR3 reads CASATGTSGRTTYNEQFF. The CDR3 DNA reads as TGCGCCAGCGCTACCGGGACTAGCGGGAGAACCACCTACAATGAGCAGTTCTTC.

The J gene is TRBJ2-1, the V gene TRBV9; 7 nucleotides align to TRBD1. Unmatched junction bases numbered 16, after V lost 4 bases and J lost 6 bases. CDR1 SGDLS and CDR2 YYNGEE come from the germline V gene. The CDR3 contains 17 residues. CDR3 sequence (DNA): TGTGCCAGCAGCAGCGACAGGGTCCCCCGAGTAGGCAATGAGCAGTTCTTC. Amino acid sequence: CASSSDRVPRVGNEQFF. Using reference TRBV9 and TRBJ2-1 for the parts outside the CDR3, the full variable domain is DSGVTQTPKHLITATGQRVTLRCSPRSGDLSVYWYQQSLDQGLQFLIQYYNGEERAKGNILERFSAQQFPDLHSELNLSSLELGDSALYFCASSSDRVPRVGNEQFFGPGTRLTVL.

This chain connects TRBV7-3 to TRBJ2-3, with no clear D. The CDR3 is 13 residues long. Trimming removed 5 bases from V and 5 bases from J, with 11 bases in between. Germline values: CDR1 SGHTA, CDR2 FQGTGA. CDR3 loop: CASSPILEDTQYF. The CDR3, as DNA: TGTGCCAGCAGCCCGATTTTAGAAGATACGCAGTATTTT.

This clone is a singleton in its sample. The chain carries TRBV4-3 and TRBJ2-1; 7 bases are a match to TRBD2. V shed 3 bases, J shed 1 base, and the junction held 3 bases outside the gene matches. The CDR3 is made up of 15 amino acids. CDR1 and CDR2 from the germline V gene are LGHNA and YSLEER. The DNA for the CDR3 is TGCGCCAGCAGCCATGGCGGGAGTTCCTACAATGAGCAGTTCTTC. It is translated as CASSHGGSSYNEQFF.

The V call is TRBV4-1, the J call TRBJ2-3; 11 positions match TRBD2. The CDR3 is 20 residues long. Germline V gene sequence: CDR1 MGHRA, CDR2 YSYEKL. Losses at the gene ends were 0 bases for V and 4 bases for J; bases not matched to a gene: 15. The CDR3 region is CASSQDRLAGGTLSSDTQYF. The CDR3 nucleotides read TGCGCCAGCAGCCAAGATCGGCTAGCGGGAGGCACTCTAAGCTCAGATACGCAGTATTTT.

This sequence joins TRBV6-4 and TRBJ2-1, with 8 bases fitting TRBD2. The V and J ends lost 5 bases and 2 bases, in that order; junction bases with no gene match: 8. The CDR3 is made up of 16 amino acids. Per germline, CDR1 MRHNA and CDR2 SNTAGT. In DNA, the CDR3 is TGTGCCAGCAGTTCTTCCCCGGGAGGGCCCTACAATGAGCAGTTCTTC. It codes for CASSSSPGGPYNEQFF.

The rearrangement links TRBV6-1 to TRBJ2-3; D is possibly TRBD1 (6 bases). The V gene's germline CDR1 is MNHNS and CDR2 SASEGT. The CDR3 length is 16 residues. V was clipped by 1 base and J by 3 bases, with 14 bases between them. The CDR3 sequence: CASSEDTAGATDTQYF. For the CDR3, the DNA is TGTGCCAGCAGTGAAGATACTGCAGGGGCAACAGATACGCAGTATTTT.

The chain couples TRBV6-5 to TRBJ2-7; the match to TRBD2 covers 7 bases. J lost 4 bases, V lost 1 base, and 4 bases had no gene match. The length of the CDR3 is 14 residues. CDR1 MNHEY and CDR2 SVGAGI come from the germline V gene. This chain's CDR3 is CASSYWTSGYEQYF. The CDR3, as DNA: TGTGCCAGCAGTTACTGGACTAGTGGGTACGAGCAGTACTTC.

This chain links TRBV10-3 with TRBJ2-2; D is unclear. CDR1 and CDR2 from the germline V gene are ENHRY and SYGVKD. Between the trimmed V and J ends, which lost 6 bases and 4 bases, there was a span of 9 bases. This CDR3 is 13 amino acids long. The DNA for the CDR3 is TGTGCCATCAGCCTCCCGGGCACCGGGGAGCTGTTTTTT. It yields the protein CAISLPGTGELFF.

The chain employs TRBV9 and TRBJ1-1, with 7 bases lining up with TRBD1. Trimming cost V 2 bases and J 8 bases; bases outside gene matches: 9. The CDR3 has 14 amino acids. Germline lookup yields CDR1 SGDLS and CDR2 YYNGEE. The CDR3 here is CASSVNDRVGEAFF. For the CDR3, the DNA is TGTGCCAGCAGCGTCAACGACAGGGTGGGAGAAGCTTTCTTT.

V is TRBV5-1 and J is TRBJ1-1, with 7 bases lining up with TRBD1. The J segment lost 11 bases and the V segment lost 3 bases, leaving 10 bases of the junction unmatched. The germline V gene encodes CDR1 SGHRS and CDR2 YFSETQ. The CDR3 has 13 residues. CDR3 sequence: CASSYDRAAVAFF. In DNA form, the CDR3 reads TGCGCCAGCAGCTATGACAGGGCCGCGGTTGCTTTCTTT.

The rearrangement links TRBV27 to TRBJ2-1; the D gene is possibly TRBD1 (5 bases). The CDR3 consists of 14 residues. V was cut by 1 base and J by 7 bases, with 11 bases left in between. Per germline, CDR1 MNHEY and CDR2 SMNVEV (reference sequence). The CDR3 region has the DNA TGTGCCAGCAGTTTATTAGGGGTTTTGAATGAGCAGTTCTTC. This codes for CASSLLGVLNEQFF.

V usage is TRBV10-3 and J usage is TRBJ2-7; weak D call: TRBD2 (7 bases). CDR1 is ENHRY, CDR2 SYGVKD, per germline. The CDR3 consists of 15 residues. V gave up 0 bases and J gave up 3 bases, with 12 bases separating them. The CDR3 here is CAISESSGGYYEQYF. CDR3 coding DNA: TGTGCCATCAGTGAGTCATCGGGGGGCTACTACGAGCAGTACTTC.

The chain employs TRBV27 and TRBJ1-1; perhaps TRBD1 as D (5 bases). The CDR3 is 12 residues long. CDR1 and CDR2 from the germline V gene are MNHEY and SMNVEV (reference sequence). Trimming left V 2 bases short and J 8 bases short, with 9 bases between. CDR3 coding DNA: TGTGCCAGCAGTTTAATACGGGGGGAAGCTTTCTTT. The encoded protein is CASSLIRGEAFF.

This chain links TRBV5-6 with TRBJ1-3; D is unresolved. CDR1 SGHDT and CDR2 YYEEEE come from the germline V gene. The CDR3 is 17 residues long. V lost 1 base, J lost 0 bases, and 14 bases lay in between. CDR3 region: CASSLRAEFFSGNTIYF. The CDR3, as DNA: TGTGCCAGCAGCTTGCGAGCTGAGTTCTTCTCTGGAAACACCATATATTTT.

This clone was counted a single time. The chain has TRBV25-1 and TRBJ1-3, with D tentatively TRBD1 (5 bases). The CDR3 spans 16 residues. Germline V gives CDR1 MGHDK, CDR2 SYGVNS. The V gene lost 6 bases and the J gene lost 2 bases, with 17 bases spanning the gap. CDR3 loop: CASRDQGPLAGNTIYF. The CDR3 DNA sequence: TGTGCCAGCAGAGACCAGGGTCCTCTCGCTGGAAACACCATATATTTT.

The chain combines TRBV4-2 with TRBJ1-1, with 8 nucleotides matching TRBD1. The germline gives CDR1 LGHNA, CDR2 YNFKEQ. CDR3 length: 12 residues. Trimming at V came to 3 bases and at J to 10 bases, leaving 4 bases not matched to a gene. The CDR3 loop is CASSQTGVGAFF. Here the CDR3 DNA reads TGTGCCAGCAGCCAGACAGGGGTCGGAGCTTTCTTT.

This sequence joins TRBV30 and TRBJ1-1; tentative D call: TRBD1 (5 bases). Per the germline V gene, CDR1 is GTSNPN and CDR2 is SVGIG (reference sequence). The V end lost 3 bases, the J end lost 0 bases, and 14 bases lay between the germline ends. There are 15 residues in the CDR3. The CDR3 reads CAWRPRANVNTEAFF. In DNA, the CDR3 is TGTGCCTGGAGGCCCAGGGCCAATGTGAACACTGAAGCTTTCTTT. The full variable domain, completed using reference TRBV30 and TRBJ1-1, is SQTIHQWPATLVQPVGSPLSLECTVEGTSNPNLYWYRQAAGRGLQLLFYSVGIGQISSEVPQNLSASRPQDRQFILSSKKLLLSDSGFYLCAWRPRANVNTEAFFGQGTRLTVV.

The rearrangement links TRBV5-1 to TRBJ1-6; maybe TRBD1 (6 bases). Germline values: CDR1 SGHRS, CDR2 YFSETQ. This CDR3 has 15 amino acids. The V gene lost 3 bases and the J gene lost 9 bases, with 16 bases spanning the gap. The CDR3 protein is CASSSPGQSGSPLHF. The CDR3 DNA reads TGCGCCAGCAGCTCTCCGGGACAAAGTGGTTCACCCCTCCACTTT.

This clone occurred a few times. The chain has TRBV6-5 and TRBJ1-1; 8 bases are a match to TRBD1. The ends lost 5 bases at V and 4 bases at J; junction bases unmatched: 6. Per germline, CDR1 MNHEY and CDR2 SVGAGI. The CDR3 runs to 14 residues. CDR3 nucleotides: TGTGCCAGCAGTCCCGGACAGGGAATCACTGAAGCTTTCTTT. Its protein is CASSPGQGITEAFF.

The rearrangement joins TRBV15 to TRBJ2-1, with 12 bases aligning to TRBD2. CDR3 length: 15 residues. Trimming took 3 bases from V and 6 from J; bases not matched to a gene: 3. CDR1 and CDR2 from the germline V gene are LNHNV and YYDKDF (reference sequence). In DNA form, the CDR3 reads TGTGCCACCAGCAGGGGACTAGCGGGTTCCAATGAGCAGTTCTTC. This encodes CATSRGLAGSNEQFF.

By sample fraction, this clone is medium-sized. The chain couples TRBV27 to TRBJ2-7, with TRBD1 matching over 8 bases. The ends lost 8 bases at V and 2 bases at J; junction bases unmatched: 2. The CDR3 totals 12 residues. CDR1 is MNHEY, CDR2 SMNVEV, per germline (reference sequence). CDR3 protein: CASGQGPYEQYF. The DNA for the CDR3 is TGTGCCAGCGGACAGGGACCCTACGAGCAGTACTTC.